This T cell receptor beta chain is from a study of cytomegalovirus exposure and HLA in healthy donors. The PCR ran on 60 Vbeta and 13 Jbeta primers. The assay was immunoSEQ multiplex PCR, and TCRdb's table has in-frame clones only and misses some. The data hold around 130,000 clones, with 60% to 85% observed a single time. The length of the CDR3 is 15 residues. Trimming took 1 base from V and 7 from J; bases not matched to a gene: 3. Germline assignment: CDR1 MNHNY and CDR2 SVGAGI (reference sequence). This chain uses TRBV6-6 with TRBJ2-1; 11 bases are shared with TRBD2. The sample consisted of PBMCs. This TCR was sampled from a middle-aged man in good health and CMV-seronegative. CDR3 region: CASSYLGLAENEQFF. In nucleotides, the CDR3 is TGTGCCAGCAGTTACTTGGGACTAGCGGAAAATGAGCAGTTCTTC.